These 17 T cell receptor beta chains were all obtained from the same sample, sequenced in a study of T-cell reconstitution after alpha-beta-depleted transplantation in children. Unique molecular identifiers tagged the TCRbeta library. TCRdb analysed the PCR reads with MiXCR anew, one entry per CDR3 protein. This sample has about 600,000 distinct CDR3 sequences; 23% occur once, and the top ten carry roughly 15%. Material: PBMCs, mostly from graft donor cells, obtained 360 days after TCRalphabeta/CD19-depleted stem cell transplant. The receptors were gathered from a boy younger than two who had a stem cell transplant for acute myeloid leukemia, so the T cells may come from the graft donor.

The chain links TRBV20-1 to TRBJ2-1; 11 bases fit TRBD2. The trim removed 6 bases at V and 7 bases at J, leaving 11 bases unmatched. The germline gives CDR1 DFQATT, CDR2 SNEGSKA (reference sequence). The CDR3 has 15 residues. The CDR3 DNA sequence: TGCAGTGCCACACGGGGTAGCGGGGGGGTGAATGAGCAGTTCTTC. Encoded protein: CSATRGSGGVNEQFF.

This chain joins TRBV20-1 and TRBJ2-3, with 10 nucleotides matching TRBD2. This CDR3 is 15 amino acids long. J was trimmed by 3 bases and V by 3 bases; bases with no gene match: 6. Germline V gives CDR1 DFQATT, CDR2 SNEGSKA (reference sequence). The CDR3 here is CSARKRGGRTDTQYF. In DNA, the CDR3 is TGCAGTGCTAGGAAGCGGGGGGGCCGAACAGATACGCAGTATTTT.

This clonotype showed up just a few times. This chain uses TRBV6-5 with TRBJ2-1; 10 positions agree with TRBD2. CDR1 is MNHEY and CDR2 is SVGAGI in the germline V gene. Trimming removed 0 bases from V and 4 bases from J; junction bases left unmatched: 3. The CDR3 totals 16 residues. The CDR3 reads CASSYSLAGVYNEQFF. The CDR3 DNA reads as TGTGCCAGCAGTTACTCGCTAGCGGGGGTGTACAATGAGCAGTTCTTC.

This clonotype was counted ten times or more. V and J are TRBV7-2 and TRBJ2-1; TRBD2 aligns across 7 bases. This CDR3 spans 18 amino acids. Germline CDR1 and CDR2: SGHTA and FQGNSA. The V and J ends lost 3 bases and 0 bases, in that order; junction bases with no gene match: 11. The CDR3 region is CASSFPQGSGGSYNEQFF. The CDR3 DNA reads TGTGCCAGCAGCTTTCCTCAGGGTTCGGGGGGCTCCTACAATGAGCAGTTCTTC.

The chain combines TRBV11-2 with TRBJ2-3, with D perhaps matching TRBD1 (7 bases). Trimming left V 3 bases short and J 5 bases short, with 18 bases between. Germline V CDR1 and CDR2: SGHAT, FQNNGV. This CDR3 comprises 16 residues. CDR3: CASSLEPPRGEDTQYF. The CDR3 nucleotides are TGTGCCAGCAGCTTGGAGCCCCCCAGGGGGGAAGATACGCAGTATTTT.

V usage is TRBV30 and J usage is TRBJ2-2; 7 positions agree with TRBD1. This CDR3 comprises 13 residues. Germline-derived CDR1 and CDR2 are GTSNPN and SVGIG (reference sequence). V trimming: 1 base; J trimming: 6 bases; junction bases outside the gene matches: 2. DNA for the CDR3: TGTGCCTGGAGTGCCGACAGGGCCGGGGAGCTGTTTTTT. Translated: CAWSADRAGELFF.

The V and J genes are TRBV20-1 and TRBJ2-3; 12 bases line up with TRBD2. From germline, CDR1 is DFQATT and CDR2 SNEGSKA (reference sequence). Trimming at V came to 3 bases and at J to 2 bases, leaving 18 bases not matched to a gene. The CDR3 runs 20 residues. CDR3 coding DNA: TGCAGTGCTAGGGGGAACCCCCGGACTAGCGGGGAGGTGAACACAGATACGCAGTATTTT. It is translated as CSARGNPRTSGEVNTDTQYF.

This chain joins TRBV2 and TRBJ1-1, with D perhaps TRBD1 (5 bases). The germline V gene has CDR1 SNHLY and CDR2 FYNNEI. V was clipped by 7 bases and J by 5 bases, with 20 bases between them. The CDR3 runs to 15 residues. Here the CDR3 reads CASTSGLGVGTEAFF. CDR3 DNA: TGTGCCAGCACATCGGGACTCGGGGTTGGAACTGAAGCTTTCTTT.

This clonotype was seen a few times. V usage is TRBV7-9 and J usage is TRBJ2-7; TRBD1 might be the D (6 bases). Between the trimmed V and J ends, which lost 2 bases and 2 bases, there was a span of 19 bases. The CDR3 is 17 amino acids. Germline-derived CDR1 and CDR2 are SEHNR and FQNEAQ (reference sequence). The CDR3 DNA sequence: TGTGCCAGCAGCTTATGGGTGGTGCAGGGGTTTCCCTACGAGCAGTACGTC. This codes for CASSLWVVQGFPYEQYV.

This clonotype was seen repeatedly, ten times or more. The chain uses TRBV28 and TRBJ1-4; D call uncertain. V was clipped by 8 bases and J by 0 bases, with 7 bases between them. Germline V lookup: CDR1 MDHEN, CDR2 SYDVKM. The CDR3 runs to 13 residues. The CDR3 is CASQRTTNEKLFF. The CDR3, as DNA: TGTGCCAGCCAAAGGACAACTAATGAAAAACTGTTTTTT.

This chain connects TRBV3-1 to TRBJ2-1; tentative D call: TRBD2 (5 bases). Trimming removed 5 bases from V and 8 bases from J, with 7 bases in between. Germline V CDR1 and CDR2: LGHDT, YNNKEL (reference sequence). This CDR3 contains 11 residues. CDR3 in DNA: TGTGCCAGCAGCGCTAGCTATGAGCAGTTCTTC. Translated: CASSASYEQFF.

The V and J genes are TRBV20-1 and TRBJ1-1; 7 nucleotides line up with TRBD1. This CDR3 contains 15 residues. Germline loops: CDR1 DFQATT, CDR2 SNEGSKA (reference sequence). V gave up 6 bases and J gave up 4 bases; unmatched junction bases: 14. This chain's CDR3 is CSAPRGGGLGTEAFF. Written as DNA, the CDR3 is TGCAGTGCCCCCAGGGGGGGAGGGCTAGGCACTGAAGCTTTCTTT.

This clonotype was counted at least ten times. The chain uses TRBV12-3 or TRBV12-4 and TRBJ2-1; D gene uncertain. The CDR3 is 15 residues long. The V gene lost 7 bases and the J gene lost 1 base, with 14 bases spanning the gap. CDR3 DNA sequence: TGTGCCAGCACCTACACGTTCAATTCCTACAATGAGCAGTTCTTC. Its protein product is CASTYTFNSYNEQFF.

Only a few counts were recorded for this clonotype. The chain employs TRBV15 and TRBJ1-4, with D uncertain. The CDR3 has 16 amino acids. Germline V gene sequence: CDR1 LNHNV, CDR2 YYDKDF (reference sequence). Trimming removed 3 bases at V and 8 bases at J, with 19 bases between. CDR3 region: CATSRGETYPGEKLFF. The CDR3 DNA reads as TGTGCCACCAGCAGGGGAGAGACCTATCCGGGGGAAAAACTGTTTTTT. Combining the CDR3 with reference TRBV15 and TRBJ1-4 gives the whole variable domain DAMVIQNPRYQVTQFGKPVTLSCSQTLNHNVMYWYQQKSSQAPKLLFHYYDKDFNNEADTPDNFQSRRPNTSFCFLDIRSPGLGDTAMYLCATSRGETYPGEKLFFGSGTQLSVL.

This clonotype was counted many times. The chain combines TRBV7-9 with TRBJ1-1; D possibly corresponds to TRBD1 (5 bases). The V gene lost 3 bases and the J gene lost 2 bases, with 10 bases spanning the gap. CDR3 length: 14 amino acids. Germline loops: CDR1 SEHNR, CDR2 FQNEAQ (reference sequence). CDR3 protein: CASSFGGLNTEAFF. CDR3 DNA sequence: TGTGCCAGCAGCTTCGGGGGACTAAACACTGAAGCTTTCTTT.

At least ten counts were recorded for this clonotype. V gene TRBV12-3 or TRBV12-4 combines with J gene TRBJ2-3; TRBD2 is a possible D gene (5 bases). The germline V and J ends were trimmed by 6 bases and 0 bases, with 7 bases remaining between them. The CDR3 extends over 13 amino acids. The CDR3 DNA reads TGTGCCAGCAGGGGGAGTAGCACAGATACGCAGTATTTT. Its translation is CASRGSSTDTQYF.

This clonotype was counted ten times or more. The chain carries TRBV6-5 and TRBJ2-4; possibly TRBD1 for D (6 bases). Trimming pared 0 bases from V and 1 base from J, leaving 10 bases between. This CDR3 has 16 residues. In germline, CDR1 is MNHEY, CDR2 SVGAGI. CDR3 amino acids: CASSYSGARAKNIQYF. CDR3 nucleotides: TGTGCCAGCAGTTACTCGGGGGCCCGGGCCAAAAACATTCAGTACTTC.